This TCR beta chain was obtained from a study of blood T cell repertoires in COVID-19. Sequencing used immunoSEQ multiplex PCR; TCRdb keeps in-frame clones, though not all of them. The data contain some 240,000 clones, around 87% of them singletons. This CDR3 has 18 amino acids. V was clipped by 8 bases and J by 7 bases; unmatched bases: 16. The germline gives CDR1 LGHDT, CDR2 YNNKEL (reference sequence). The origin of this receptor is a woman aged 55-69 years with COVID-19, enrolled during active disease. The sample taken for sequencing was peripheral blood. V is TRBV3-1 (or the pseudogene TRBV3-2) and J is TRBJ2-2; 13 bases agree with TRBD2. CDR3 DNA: TGTGCCAGCGGCCTACTAGCGGGGGGGAACTCTGGCGTCGGGGAGCTGTTTTTT. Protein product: CASGLLAGGNSGVGELFF.